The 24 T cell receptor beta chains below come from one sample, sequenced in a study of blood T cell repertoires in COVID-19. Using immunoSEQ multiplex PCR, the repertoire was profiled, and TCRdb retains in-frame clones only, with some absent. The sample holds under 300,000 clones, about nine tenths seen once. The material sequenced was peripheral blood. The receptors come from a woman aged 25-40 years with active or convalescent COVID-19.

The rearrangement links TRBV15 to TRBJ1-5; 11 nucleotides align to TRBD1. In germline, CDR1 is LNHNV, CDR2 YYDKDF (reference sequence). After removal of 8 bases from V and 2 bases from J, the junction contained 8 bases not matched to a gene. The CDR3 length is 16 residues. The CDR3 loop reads CATRPDRGLGNQPQHF. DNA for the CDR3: TGTGCCACCCGCCCGGACAGGGGGCTGGGCAATCAGCCCCAGCATTTT.

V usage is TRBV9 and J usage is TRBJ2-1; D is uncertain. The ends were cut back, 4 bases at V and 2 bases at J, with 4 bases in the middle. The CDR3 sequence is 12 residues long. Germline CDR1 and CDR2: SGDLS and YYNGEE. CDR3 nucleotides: TGTGCCAGCAGCCCCGCCTACAATGAGCAGTTCTTC. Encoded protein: CASSPAYNEQFF.

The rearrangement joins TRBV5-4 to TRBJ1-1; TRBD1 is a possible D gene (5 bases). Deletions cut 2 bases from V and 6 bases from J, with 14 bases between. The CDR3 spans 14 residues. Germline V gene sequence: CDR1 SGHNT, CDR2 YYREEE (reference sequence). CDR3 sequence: CASSFGGMLAEAFF. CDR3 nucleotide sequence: TGTGCCAGCAGCTTCGGGGGAATGCTCGCTGAAGCTTTCTTT.

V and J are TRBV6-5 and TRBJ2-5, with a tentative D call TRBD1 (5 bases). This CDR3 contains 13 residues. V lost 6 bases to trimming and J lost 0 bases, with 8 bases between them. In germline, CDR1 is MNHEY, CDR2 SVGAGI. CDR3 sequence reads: CASRTVNQETQYF. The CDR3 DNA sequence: TGTGCCAGCAGGACAGTTAACCAAGAGACCCAGTACTTC.

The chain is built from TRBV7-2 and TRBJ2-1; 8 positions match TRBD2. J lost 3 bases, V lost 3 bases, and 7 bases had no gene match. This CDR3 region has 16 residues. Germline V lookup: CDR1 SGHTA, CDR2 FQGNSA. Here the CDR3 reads CASSFISGGIYNEQFF. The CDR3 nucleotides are TGTGCCAGCAGCTTCATAAGCGGGGGAATCTACAATGAGCAGTTCTTC.

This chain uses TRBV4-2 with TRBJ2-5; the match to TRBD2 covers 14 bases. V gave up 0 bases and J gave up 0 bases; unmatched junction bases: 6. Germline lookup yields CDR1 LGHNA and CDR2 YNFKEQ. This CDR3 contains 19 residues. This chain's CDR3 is CASSQDHLGLAGDQETQYF. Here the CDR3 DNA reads TGTGCCAGCAGCCAAGATCATTTGGGACTAGCGGGGGACCAAGAGACCCAGTACTTC.

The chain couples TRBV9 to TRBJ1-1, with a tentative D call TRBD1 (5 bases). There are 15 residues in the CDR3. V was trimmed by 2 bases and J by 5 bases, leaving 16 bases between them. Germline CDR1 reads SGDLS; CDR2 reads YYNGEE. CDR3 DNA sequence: TGTGCCAGCAGCGTTTACGCCCAGGGTAGGACTGAAGCTTTCTTT. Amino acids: CASSVYAQGRTEAFF.

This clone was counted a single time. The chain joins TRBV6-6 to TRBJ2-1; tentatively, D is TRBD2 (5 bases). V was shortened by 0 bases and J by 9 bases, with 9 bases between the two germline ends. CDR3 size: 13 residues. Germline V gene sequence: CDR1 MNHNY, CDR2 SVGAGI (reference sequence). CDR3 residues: CASSYSSRGEQFF. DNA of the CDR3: TGTGCCAGCAGTTACTCGAGTCGGGGTGAGCAGTTCTTC.

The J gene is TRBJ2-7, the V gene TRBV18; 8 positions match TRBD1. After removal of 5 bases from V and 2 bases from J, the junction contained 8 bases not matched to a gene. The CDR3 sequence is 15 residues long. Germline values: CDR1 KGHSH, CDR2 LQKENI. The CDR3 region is CASSVDRGGTYEQYF. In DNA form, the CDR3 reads TGTGCCAGCTCAGTAGACAGGGGAGGCACCTACGAGCAGTACTTC.

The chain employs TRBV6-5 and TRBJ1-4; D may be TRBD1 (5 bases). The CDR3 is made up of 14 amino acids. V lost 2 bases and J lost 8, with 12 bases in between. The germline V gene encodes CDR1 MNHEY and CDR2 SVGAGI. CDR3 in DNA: TGTGCCAGCAGTTACGCGGGGCCTGGAGAAAAACTGTTTTTT. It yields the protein CASSYAGPGEKLFF.

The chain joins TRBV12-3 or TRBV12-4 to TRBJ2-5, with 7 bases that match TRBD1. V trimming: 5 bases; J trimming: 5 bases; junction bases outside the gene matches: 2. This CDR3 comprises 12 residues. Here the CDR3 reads CASSGDSETQYF. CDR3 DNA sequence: TGTGCCAGCAGTGGGGACAGCGAGACCCAGTACTTC.

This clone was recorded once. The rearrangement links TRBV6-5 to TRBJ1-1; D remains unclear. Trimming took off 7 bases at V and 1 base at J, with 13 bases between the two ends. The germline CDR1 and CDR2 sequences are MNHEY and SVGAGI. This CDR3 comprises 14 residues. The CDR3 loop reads CASTREGWNTEAFF. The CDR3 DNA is TGTGCCAGCACCCGGGAGGGCTGGAACACTGAAGCTTTCTTT.

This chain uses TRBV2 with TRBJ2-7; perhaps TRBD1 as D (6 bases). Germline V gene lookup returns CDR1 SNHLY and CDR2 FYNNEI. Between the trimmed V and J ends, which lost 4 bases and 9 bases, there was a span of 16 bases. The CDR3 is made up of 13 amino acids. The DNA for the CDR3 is TGTGCCAGCAGTGGGTTACAGGGCATCGCGCAGTACTTC. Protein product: CASSGLQGIAQYF.

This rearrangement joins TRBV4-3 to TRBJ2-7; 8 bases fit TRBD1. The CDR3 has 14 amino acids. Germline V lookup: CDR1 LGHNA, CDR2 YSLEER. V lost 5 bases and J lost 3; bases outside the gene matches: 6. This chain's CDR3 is CASSSRTGFYEQYF. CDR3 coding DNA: TGCGCCAGCAGCTCTCGGACAGGGTTCTACGAGCAGTACTTC.

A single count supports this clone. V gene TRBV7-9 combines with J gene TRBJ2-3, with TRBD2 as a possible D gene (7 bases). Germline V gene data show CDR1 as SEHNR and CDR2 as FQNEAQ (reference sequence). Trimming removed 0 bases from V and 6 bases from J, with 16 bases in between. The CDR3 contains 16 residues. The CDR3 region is CASSLAGGLAHDTQYF. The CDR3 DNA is TGTGCCAGCAGCTTAGCGGGGGGGCTAGCGCATGATACGCAGTATTTT. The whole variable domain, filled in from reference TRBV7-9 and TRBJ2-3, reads DTGVSQNPRHKITKRGQNVTFRCDPISEHNRLYWYRQTLGQGPEFLTYFQNEAQLEKSRLLSDRFSAERPKGSFSTLEIQRTEQGDSAMYLCASSLAGGLAHDTQYFGPGTRLTVL.

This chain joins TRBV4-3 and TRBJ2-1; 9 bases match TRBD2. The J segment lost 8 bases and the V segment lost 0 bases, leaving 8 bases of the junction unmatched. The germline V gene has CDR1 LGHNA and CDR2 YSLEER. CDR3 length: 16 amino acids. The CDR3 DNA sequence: TGCGCCAGCAGCCAAGAGTGGGCGGGGGGGCCCCATGAGCAGTTCTTC. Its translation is CASSQEWAGGPHEQFF.

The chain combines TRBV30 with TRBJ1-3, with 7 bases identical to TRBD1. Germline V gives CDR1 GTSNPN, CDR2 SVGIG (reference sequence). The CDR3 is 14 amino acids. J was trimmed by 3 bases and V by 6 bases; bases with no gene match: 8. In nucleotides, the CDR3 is TGTGCCTGCCCTGACAGGGCTAATGGAAACACCATATATTTT. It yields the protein CACPDRANGNTIYF.

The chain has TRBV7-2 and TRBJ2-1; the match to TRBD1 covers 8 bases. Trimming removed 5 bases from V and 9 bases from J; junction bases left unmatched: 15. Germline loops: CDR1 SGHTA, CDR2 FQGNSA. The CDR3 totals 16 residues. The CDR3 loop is CASSKTGDRFSFEQFF. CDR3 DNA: TGTGCCAGCAGCAAGACAGGGGATCGTTTTTCATTTGAGCAGTTCTTC.

This CDR3 is CASSRRWRGVNIGYTF. In DNA, the CDR3 is TGTGCCAGCAGTCGACGGTGGAGGGGCGTGAATATAGGCTACACCTTC. This rearrangement joins TRBV7-9 to TRBJ1-2; D is possibly TRBD1 (5 bases). This CDR3 region has 16 residues. The germline V gene has CDR1 SEHNR and CDR2 FQNEAQ (reference sequence). V lost 6 bases to trimming and J lost 8 bases, with 25 bases between them.

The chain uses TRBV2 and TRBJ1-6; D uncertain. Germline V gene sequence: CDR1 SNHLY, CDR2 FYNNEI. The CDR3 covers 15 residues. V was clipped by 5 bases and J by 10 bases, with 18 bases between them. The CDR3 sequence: CASSNREGGGSPLHF. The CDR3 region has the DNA TGTGCCAGCAGTAACCGGGAAGGAGGTGGGTCACCCCTCCACTTT.

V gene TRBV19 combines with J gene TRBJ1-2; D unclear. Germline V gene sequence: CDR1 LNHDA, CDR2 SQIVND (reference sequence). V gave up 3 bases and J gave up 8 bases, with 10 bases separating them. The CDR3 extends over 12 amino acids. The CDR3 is CASSIRDSGYTF. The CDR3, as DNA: TGTGCCAGTAGTATCCGGGATTCCGGCTACACCTTC.

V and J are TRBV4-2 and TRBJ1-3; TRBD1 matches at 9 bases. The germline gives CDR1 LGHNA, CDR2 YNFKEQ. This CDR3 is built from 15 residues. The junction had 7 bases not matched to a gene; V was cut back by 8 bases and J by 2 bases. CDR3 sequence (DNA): TGTGCCAGCGCCCCGGGACAGGGAGCTGGAAACACCATATATTTT. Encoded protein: CASAPGQGAGNTIYF.

This CDR3 reads CASSKQGQGFGVYF. Here the CDR3 DNA reads TGTGCCAGCAGTAAACAGGGTCAGGGCTTCGGGGTATATTTT. V usage is TRBV27 and J usage is TRBJ2-3, with D perhaps TRBD1 (6 bases). Germline V gene lookup returns CDR1 MNHEY and CDR2 SMNVEV (reference sequence). The CDR3 contains 14 residues. With 5 bases removed from V and 15 bases from J, the gap between germline ends came to 24 bases.

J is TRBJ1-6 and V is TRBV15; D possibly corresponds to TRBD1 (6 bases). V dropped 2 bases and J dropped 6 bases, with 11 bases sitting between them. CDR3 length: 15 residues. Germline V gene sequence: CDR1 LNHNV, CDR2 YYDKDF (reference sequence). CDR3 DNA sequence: TGTGCCACCAGCAGACCTACAGGGCTTAATTCACCCCTCCACTTT. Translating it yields CATSRPTGLNSPLHF.